One sample yielded the 26 T cell receptor beta chains listed below, sequenced in a study of shared clonotypes between healthy human individuals. Data came from immunoSEQ multiplex PCR; TCRdb stores just in-frame clones and leaves some out. The sample lists about 340,000 clones; around four fifths were seen once. Sequencing used memory CD4+ T cells sorted from blood. As to subset: CD45RA-negative fraction. These receptors all stem from a man aged 25-40 years in good health.

A remark on this clone: The sample has other DNA sequences that encode this CDR3 too. The chain recombines TRBV28 with TRBJ2-7; D not certain. The CDR3 contains 12 residues. Germline V gives CDR1 MDHEN, CDR2 SYDVKM. V lost 2 bases to trimming and J lost 4 bases, with 6 bases between them. The CDR3 reads CASSLARYEQYF. In DNA form, the CDR3 reads TGTGCCAGCAGTTTAGCCCGGTACGAGCAGTACTTC. Together with reference TRBV28 and TRBJ2-7, the CDR3 gives the full variable domain: DVKVTQSSRYLVKRTGEKVFLECVQDMDHENMFWYRQDPGLGLRLIYFSYDVKMKEKGDIPEGYSVSREKKERFSLILESASTNQTSMYLCASSLARYEQYFGPGTRLTVT.

The rearrangement joins TRBV7-2 to TRBJ2-4, with 7 bases that match TRBD1. From germline, CDR1 is SGHTA and CDR2 FQGNSA. The length of the CDR3 is 16 residues. V was clipped by 5 bases and J by 2 bases; unmatched bases: 9. The DNA of the CDR3 is TGTGCCAGCAGCCACCGGACAGGTTTAACCAAAAACATTCAGTACTTC. Translating it yields CASSHRTGLTKNIQYF.

The chain couples TRBV2 to TRBJ1-2; the D gene is possibly TRBD1 (5 bases). There are 15 residues in the CDR3. CDR1 SNHLY and CDR2 FYNNEI come from the germline V gene. V was trimmed by 4 bases and J by 7 bases, leaving 19 bases between them. The CDR3 coding sequence is TGTGCCAGCAGTGTTGAGCAGGGCGGAAGGGCTGGCTACACCTTC. It codes for CASSVEQGGRAGYTF.

The V gene is TRBV4-3, the J gene TRBJ1-4; D may be TRBD1 (6 bases). Looked up from germline, CDR1 is LGHNA and CDR2 is YSLEER. There are 15 residues in the CDR3. V gave up 0 bases and J gave up 4 bases, with 9 bases separating them. In nucleotides, the CDR3 is TGCGCCAGCAGCCAAGAAACAGGGCATAATGAAAAACTGTTTTTT. Translated, it gives CASSQETGHNEKLFF.

The rearrangement joins TRBV5-1 to TRBJ2-1; perhaps D is TRBD1 or TRBD2 (5 bases each). V was clipped by 1 base and J by 1 base, with 9 bases between them. This CDR3 contains 15 residues. Germline CDR1 and CDR2: SGHRS and YFSETQ. The CDR3 nucleotides read TGCGCCAGCAGCTTGAGGGACGGGTCCTACAATGAGCAGTTCTTC. It yields the protein CASSLRDGSYNEQFF. Combining the CDR3 with reference TRBV5-1 and TRBJ2-1 gives the whole variable domain KAGVTQTPRYLIKTRGQQVTLSCSPISGHRSVSWYQQTPGQGLQFLFEYFSETQRNKGNFPGRFSGRQFSNSRSEMNVSTLELGDSALYLCASSLRDGSYNEQFFGPGTRLTVL.

V is TRBV5-1 and J is TRBJ2-7; D is perhaps TRBD1 (5 bases). Germline V CDR1 and CDR2: SGHRS, YFSETQ. Trimming took off 5 bases at V and 6 bases at J, with 15 bases between the two ends. The CDR3 consists of 13 residues. In DNA, the CDR3 is TGCGCCAGCAGACCCAGCGTTGGGGCCGAGCAGTACTTC. It is translated as CASRPSVGAEQYF.

This chain uses TRBV5-1 with TRBJ2-5; the D gene is possibly TRBD2 (6 bases). The CDR3 covers 13 residues. Germline CDR1 and CDR2: SGHRS and YFSETQ. V was shortened by 4 bases and J by 4 bases, with 11 bases between the two germline ends. CDR3 sequence reads: CASSPGSSETQYF. In DNA, the CDR3 is TGCGCCAGCAGCCCCGGGAGCTCAGAGACCCAGTACTTC.

The J gene is TRBJ2-5, the V gene TRBV28; D possibly matches TRBD1 or TRBD2 (6 bases each). The V gene lost 5 bases and the J gene lost 7 bases, with 14 bases spanning the gap. Germline V gene sequence: CDR1 MDHEN, CDR2 SYDVKM. The CDR3 sequence is 13 residues long. Written as DNA, the CDR3 is TGTGCCAGCAGTCGAGGGGGGAAAGGGACCCAGTACTTC. Protein product: CASSRGGKGTQYF.

V gene TRBV7-2 combines with J gene TRBJ2-7; 8 nucleotides line up with TRBD1. This CDR3 has 15 amino acids. Germline V gene data show CDR1 as SGHTA and CDR2 as FQGNSA. Unmatched junction bases numbered 9, after V lost 5 bases and J lost 3 bases. CDR3: CASSSQTGALYEQYF. Here the CDR3 DNA reads TGTGCCAGCAGCAGCCAGACAGGGGCCCTCTACGAGCAGTACTTC.

V usage is TRBV4-1 and J usage is TRBJ2-3; 9 nucleotides agree with TRBD2. Germline V gene data show CDR1 as MGHRA and CDR2 as YSYEKL. The V and J ends lost 3 bases and 3 bases, in that order; junction bases with no gene match: 13. The CDR3 totals 18 residues. The CDR3 here is CASSQSSSVAGATDTQYF. DNA for the CDR3: TGCGCCAGCAGCCAGTCCTCGTCCGTAGCGGGAGCGACAGATACGCAGTATTTT.

In this sample, this clone turned up once. The chain is built from TRBV5-6 and TRBJ2-3; 12 bases are shared with TRBD2. The trim removed 4 bases at V and 6 bases at J, leaving 18 bases unmatched. Per the germline V gene, CDR1 is SGHDT and CDR2 is YYEEEE. This CDR3 has 19 residues. DNA of the CDR3: TGTGCCAGCAGCCGGGACAGGGGAACACGACTAGCGGGAGAGGATACGCAGTATTTT. Translated: CASSRDRGTRLAGEDTQYF.

V and J are TRBV14 and TRBJ2-7; D is undetermined. This CDR3 is built from 18 residues. Trimming left V 0 bases short and J 5 bases short, with 23 bases between. CDR1 and CDR2 from the germline V gene are SGHDN and FVKESK. The CDR3 region has the DNA TGTGCCAGCAGCCAAGAAACTCCCGTGTATAGGCCCCCTGACGAGCAGTACTTC. Translation gives CASSQETPVYRPPDEQYF.

In this sample, this clone turned up a few times. The chain is built from TRBV28 and TRBJ1-2, with TRBD1 matching 9 bases. The junction had 9 bases not matched to a gene; V was cut back by 6 bases and J by 10 bases. This CDR3 has 13 residues. The germline V gene has CDR1 MDHEN and CDR2 SYDVKM. CDR3 nucleotides: TGTGCCAGCAGCCCCGGGACAGGGAACGACTACACCTTC. Protein: CASSPGTGNDYTF.

This clone was seen only a few times. The chain employs TRBV30 and TRBJ2-7, with D possibly being TRBD1 (6 bases). The germline V and J ends were trimmed by 5 bases and 3 bases, with 11 bases remaining between them. CDR3 length: 12 amino acids. Germline CDR1 reads GTSNPN; CDR2 reads SVGIG (reference sequence). Written as DNA, the CDR3 is TGTGCCTGGCGACAGGAGGACTACGAGCAGTACTTC. Translation: CAWRQEDYEQYF.

This chain uses TRBV7-9 with TRBJ2-7; D uncertain. The V gene lost 2 bases and the J gene lost 0 bases, with 8 bases spanning the gap. Germline CDR1 and CDR2: SEHNR and FQNEAQ (reference sequence). The CDR3 has 14 residues. The CDR3 loop is CASSLKVSSYEQYF. In nucleotides, the CDR3 is TGTGCCAGCAGCTTAAAGGTCAGCTCCTACGAGCAGTACTTC.

This sequence joins TRBV19 and TRBJ2-1; possible D gene TRBD1, 6 bases. The CDR3 spans 16 residues. The germline V gene encodes CDR1 LNHDA and CDR2 SQIVND (reference sequence). Trimming shortened V by 0 bases and J by 0 bases, and 9 bases separated the two germline ends. CDR3 amino acids: CASSIDDRSSYNEQFF. The DNA for the CDR3 is TGTGCCAGTAGTATAGATGACAGGAGCTCCTACAATGAGCAGTTCTTC. The whole variable domain, remainder taken from reference TRBV19 and TRBJ2-1, is DGGITQSPKYLFRKEGQNVTLSCEQNLNHDAMYWYRQDPGQGLRLIYYSQIVNDFQKGDIAEGYSVSREKKESFPLTVTSAQKNPTAFYLCASSIDDRSSYNEQFFGPGTRLTVL.

This clone appeared a single time. The chain employs TRBV11-2 and TRBJ2-1, with TRBD1 matching 10 bases. There are 16 residues in the CDR3. With 5 bases clipped from V and 12 bases from J, the junction kept 16 bases outside the gene matches. Germline V gene sequence: CDR1 SGHAT, CDR2 FQNNGV. The CDR3 coding sequence is TGTGCCAGCAGCCAGCAGTTGGGGACAGGGGCCCTGGGGCAGTTCTTC. This sequence encodes CASSQQLGTGALGQFF.

CDR3 sequence reads: CASSLIRYNEQFF. In nucleotides, the CDR3 is TGTGCCAGCAGCTTAATACGTTACAATGAGCAGTTCTTC. The chain couples TRBV7-2 to TRBJ2-1; D gene uncertain. CDR3 length: 13 amino acids. In germline, CDR1 is SGHTA, CDR2 FQGNSA. V lost 2 bases and J lost 4, with 6 bases in between.

In its sample, this clone was seen a few times. The V call is TRBV28, the J call TRBJ1-5; TRBD1 is a possible D gene (5 bases). V shed 6 bases and J shed 13 bases, with 31 bases lying between them. The CDR3 length is 17 residues. The germline gives CDR1 MDHEN, CDR2 SYDVKM. CDR3 bases: TGTGCCAGCAGCCTACTCCGACTGGCCGGGGGGTCCACCAGACAGCATTTT. Its translation: CASSLLRLAGGSTRQHF.

V is TRBV10-3 and J is TRBJ2-2, with TRBD1 matching 7 bases. Germline V lookup: CDR1 ENHRY, CDR2 SYGVKD. The CDR3 loop spans 14 amino acids. The junction had 2 bases not matched to a gene; V was cut back by 6 bases and J by 1 base. CDR3 bases: TGTGCCATCAGGAGACAGGGGAACACCGGGGAGCTGTTTTTT. Translating gives CAIRRQGNTGELFF.

This clone was seen only a few times. The chain employs TRBV2 and TRBJ2-1; TRBD1 might be the D (6 bases). CDR1 and CDR2 from the germline V gene are SNHLY and FYNNEI. V was cut by 2 bases and J by 7 bases, with 12 bases left in between. The CDR3 has 14 residues. CDR3 nucleotides: TGTGCCAGCAGTGAATTGGGGGCTGGGAATGAGCAGTTCTTC. Its translation: CASSELGAGNEQFF.

The chain joins TRBV15 to TRBJ2-3, with unresolved D. The germline CDR1 and CDR2 sequences are LNHNV and YYDKDF (reference sequence). This CDR3 comprises 13 residues. The V gene lost 3 bases and the J gene lost 4 bases, with 8 bases spanning the gap. CDR3 sequence: CATSRDVADTQYF. The CDR3, as DNA: TGTGCCACCAGCAGGGATGTCGCAGATACGCAGTATTTT.

The chain carries TRBV6-5 and TRBJ2-5; D tentatively fits TRBD1 or TRBD2 (7 bases each). Trimming removed 6 bases at V and 7 bases at J, with 18 bases between. CDR3 length equals 14 residues. Germline V gives CDR1 MNHEY, CDR2 SVGAGI. CDR3 nucleotide sequence: TGTGCCAGCAGCCCCACAGGCAGGGGGGGGACCCAGTACTTC. It yields the protein CASSPTGRGGTQYF.

This chain joins TRBV19 and TRBJ1-1; tentative D call: TRBD1 (5 bases). The ends were cut back, 2 bases at V and 4 bases at J, with 11 bases in the middle. Germline V gene data show CDR1 as LNHDA and CDR2 as SQIVND (reference sequence). The CDR3 has 14 amino acids. The CDR3 DNA follows: TGTGCCAGTAGTATACAGGGTGCGGCCACTGAAGCTTTCTTT. It specifies CASSIQGAATEAFF. Full variable domain (outside the CDR3, taken from reference TRBV19 and TRBJ1-1): DGGITQSPKYLFRKEGQNVTLSCEQNLNHDAMYWYRQDPGQGLRLIYYSQIVNDFQKGDIAEGYSVSREKKESFPLTVTSAQKNPTAFYLCASSIQGAATEAFFGQGTRLTVV.

To note about this clone: One end of the junction does not line up with germline, which may come from a read error. V is TRBV7-7 and J is TRBJ2-5; 8 positions match TRBD2. Per germline, CDR1 SSHAT and CDR2 FNYEAQ (reference sequence). The CDR3 spans 15 residues. The CDR3: CASSSNSGKGETQYF. The CDR3 nucleotides are TGTGCTAGCAGCTCTAATAGCGGGAAGGGCGAGACCCAGTACTTC. Combining the CDR3 with reference TRBV7-7 and TRBJ2-5 gives the whole variable domain GAGVSQSPRYKVTKRGQDVTLRCDPISSHATLYWYQQALGQGPEFLTYFNYEAQPDKSGLPSDRFSAERPEGSISTLTIQRTEQRDSAMYRCASSSNSGKGETQYFGPGTRLLVL.

The chain carries TRBV11-2 and TRBJ2-2; no firm D call. The V and J ends lost 0 bases and 5 bases respectively, with 4 bases between them. Germline V gene lookup returns CDR1 SGHAT and CDR2 FQNNGV. This CDR3 has 13 amino acids. The CDR3 spells CASSLERTGELFF. CDR3 DNA sequence: TGTGCCAGCAGCTTAGAAAGAACCGGGGAGCTGTTTTTT. The full variable domain, in which reference TRBV11-2 and TRBJ2-2 provide the parts outside the CDR3, is EAGVAQSPRYKIIEKRQSVAFWCNPISGHATLYWYQQILGQGPKLLIQFQNNGVVDDSQLPKDRFSAERLKGVDSTLKIQPAKLEDSAVYLCASSLERTGELFFGEGSRLTVL.